This entry features one T cell receptor beta chain sequence. As yet, its antigen is unknown. immunoSEQ v3.0 was run at survey level. Profiling relied on immunoSEQ multiplex PCR, and the TCRdb table lists in-frame clones only, not all of them. The sample includes 40,000 to 50,000 clones, over 90% of them seen just once. V lost 10 bases, J lost 4 bases, and 11 bases stayed unmatched. The germline V gene has CDR1 SGHVS and CDR2 FQNEAQ. The CDR3 length is 17 residues. The sample originates from a study of long-term antiretroviral therapy in people with HIV. General study points: Repertoire composition at all time points was dominated by clones that had expanded before ART.

Sampling of each donor yielded at least one pre-ART PBMC sample and at least two post-ART PBMC samples. The clonotype was recovered from a man aged 25 to 40 with HIV. The chain joins TRBV7-8 to TRBJ2-2; the match to TRBD2 covers 14 bases. Sequenced material: unsorted PBMCs, taken 9 to 9.5 years after starting antiretroviral therapy. The CDR3 protein is CATKTRLAGGGTGELFF. The DNA for the CDR3 is TGTGCCACCAAAACCCGACTAGCGGGGGGGGGCACCGGGGAGCTGTTTTTT.